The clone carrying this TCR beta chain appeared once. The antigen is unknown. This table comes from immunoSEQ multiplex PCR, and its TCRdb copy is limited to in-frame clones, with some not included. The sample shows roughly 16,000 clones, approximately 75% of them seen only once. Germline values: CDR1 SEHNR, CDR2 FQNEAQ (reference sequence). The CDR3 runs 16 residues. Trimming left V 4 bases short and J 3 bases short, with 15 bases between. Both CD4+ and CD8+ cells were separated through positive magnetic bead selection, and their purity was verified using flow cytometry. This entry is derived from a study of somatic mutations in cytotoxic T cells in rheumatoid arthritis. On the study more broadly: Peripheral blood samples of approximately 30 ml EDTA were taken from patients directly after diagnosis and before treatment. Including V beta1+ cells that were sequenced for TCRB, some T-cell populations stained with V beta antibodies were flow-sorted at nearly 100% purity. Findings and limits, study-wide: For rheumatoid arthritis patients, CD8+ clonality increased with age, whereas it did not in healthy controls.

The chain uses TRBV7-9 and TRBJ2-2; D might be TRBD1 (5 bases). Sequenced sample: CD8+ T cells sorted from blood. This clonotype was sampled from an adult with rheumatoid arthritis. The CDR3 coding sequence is TGTGCCAGCAGCTCGAAGGCCGCAGGGCACACCGGGGAGCTGTTTTTT. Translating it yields CASSSKAAGHTGELFF.